The 31 T cell receptor beta chains below were found in one sample sequenced in a study of metastatic and nonmetastatic thyroid tumors. MiXCR was used by TCRdb to re-call the PCR reads. The sample includes roughly 15,000 clones, approximately 20% of them seen just once. All patients reached thyroid surgery having received no treatment beforehand. The specimen sequenced was adjacent normal tissue. The receptors originated from a female donor with papillary thyroid cancer or a benign thyroid nodule (not recorded which). Some clones in this sample may be carry-over from other donors' samples.

The V call is TRBV3-1, the J call TRBJ1-6; 9 positions agree with TRBD1. Germline values: CDR1 LGHDT, CDR2 YNNKEL (reference sequence). This CDR3 region has 14 residues. Trimming took 5 bases from V and 10 from J; bases not matched to a gene: 6. CDR3 sequence reads: CASSSDRGSSPLHF. CDR3 in DNA: TGTGCCAGCAGCTCGGACAGGGGAAGCTCACCCCTCCACTTT.

The rearrangement uses TRBV3-1 and TRBJ2-7; 10 bases line up with TRBD2. CDR3 size: 15 residues. The V gene end was trimmed by 2 bases and the J gene end by 3 bases; junction bases not matched to a gene: 4. CDR1 and CDR2 (germline): LGHDT, YNNKEL (reference sequence). The CDR3 DNA is TGTGCCAGCAGCCAAAGGGCTAGCGGGAGCTACGAGCAGTACTTC. As protein: CASSQRASGSYEQYF.

The chain recombines TRBV28 with TRBJ2-7, with TRBD2 matching over 7 bases. The V gene's germline CDR1 is MDHEN and CDR2 SYDVKM. V was pared by 6 bases and J by 2 bases, with 10 bases of the junction left unmatched. The CDR3 totals 15 residues. CDR3: CASRNLAERTYEQYF. DNA for the CDR3: TGTGCCAGCAGAAATCTAGCGGAGCGCACCTACGAGCAGTACTTC.

Concerning this clone itself: Other DNA sequences from this sample encode an identical CDR3 as well. This chain joins TRBV6-1 and TRBJ2-2; D might be TRBD2 (5 bases). The CDR3 extends over 14 amino acids. Trimming pared 3 bases from V and 6 bases from J, leaving 11 bases between. Germline CDR1 MNHNS, CDR2 SASEGT. Written as DNA, the CDR3 is TGTGCCAGCAGTGATAATTTGAGGGCCGGGGAGCTGTTTTTT. This codes for CASSDNLRAGELFF.

The chain employs TRBV5-1 and TRBJ1-1; D remains ambiguous. This CDR3 spans 13 amino acids. V lost 0 bases, J lost 1 base, and 4 bases lay in between. The germline CDR1 and CDR2 sequences are SGHRS and YFSETQ. This CDR3 reads CASSLDSNTEAFF. DNA for the CDR3: TGCGCCAGCAGCTTGGATTCGAACACTGAAGCTTTCTTT.

The rearrangement joins TRBV5-4 to TRBJ1-1; D remains unclear. V was clipped by 5 bases and J by 11 bases, with 16 bases between them. This CDR3 spans 12 amino acids. The germline V gene encodes CDR1 SGHNT and CDR2 YYREEE (reference sequence). The CDR3 here is CASSLPGGGAFF. The CDR3 DNA follows: TGTGCCAGCAGTTTACCGGGAGGTGGGGCTTTCTTT.

This clone showed up many times. The rearrangement joins TRBV24-1 to TRBJ2-7, with 7 bases identical to TRBD1. This CDR3 region has 15 residues. V was pared by 2 bases and J by 0 bases, with 3 bases of the junction left unmatched. CDR1 is KGHDR, CDR2 SFDVKD, per germline. CDR3 loop: CATSDWDSPSYEQYF. The CDR3 DNA is TGTGCCACCAGTGATTGGGACAGCCCCTCCTACGAGCAGTACTTC.

This clone was seen more than once but under ten times. This chain uses TRBV5-1 with TRBJ1-1; D is uncertain. The CDR3 sequence is 15 residues long. The ends were cut back, 4 bases at V and 0 bases at J, with 13 bases in the middle. Germline lookup yields CDR1 SGHRS and CDR2 YFSETQ. The CDR3 DNA reads as TGCGCCAGCAGCCCCAATACGGGTATGAACACTGAAGCTTTCTTT. Protein: CASSPNTGMNTEAFF. The whole variable domain, remainder taken from reference TRBV5-1 and TRBJ1-1, is KAGVTQTPRYLIKTRGQQVTLSCSPISGHRSVSWYQQTPGQGLQFLFEYFSETQRNKGNFPGRFSGRQFSNSRSEMNVSTLELGDSALYLCASSPNTGMNTEAFFGQGTRLTVV.

In the case of this clone: One end of the junction is discordant with germline, which a read error may explain. The chain links TRBV27 to TRBJ2-7; 7 nucleotides align to TRBD2. The V gene's germline CDR1 is MNHEY and CDR2 SMNVEV (reference sequence). CDR3 length: 12 residues. DNA for the CDR3: TGTGCCAGCAGTTTATCGGGAGGGCTTCAGCACTTC. Translating it yields CASSLSGGLQHF.

This clone was detected many times. The chain is built from TRBV5-1 and TRBJ2-7, with TRBD2 matching 9 bases. V shed 3 bases, J shed 1 base, and the junction held 14 bases outside the gene matches. This CDR3 spans 18 amino acids. Germline CDR1 SGHRS, CDR2 YFSETQ. The CDR3 sequence: CASSSYGGRAGRSYEQYF. The DNA of the CDR3 is TGCGCCAGCAGCTCATATGGCGGGAGGGCCGGGAGGTCCTACGAGCAGTACTTC.

V is TRBV28 and J is TRBJ2-7, with TRBD2 as a possible D gene (6 bases). The CDR3 totals 13 residues. V was shortened by 6 bases and J by 3 bases, with 12 bases between the two germline ends. Germline CDR1 and CDR2: MDHEN and SYDVKM. The CDR3 sequence: CASRPAGSYEQYF. CDR3 DNA: TGTGCCAGCAGGCCGGCCGGGAGCTACGAGCAGTACTTC.

This clone came up many times. V usage is TRBV28 and J usage is TRBJ2-3, with D unclear. Germline assignment: CDR1 MDHEN and CDR2 SYDVKM. V was pared by 1 base and J by 1 base, with 21 bases between. The CDR3 extends over 19 amino acids. CDR3 nucleotides: TGTGCCAGCAGTTTATCCCTTAGCAGGCTTTTGGCGGGCACAGATACGCAGTATTTT. Translated: CASSLSLSRLLAGTDTQYF.

CDR3 amino acids: CSARALEGPVTEAFF. The CDR3 coding sequence is TGCAGTGCTAGGGCCTTAGAGGGGCCGGTGACTGAAGCTTTCTTT. The chain recombines TRBV20-1 with TRBJ1-1, with a possible D match to TRBD1 (5 bases). Germline CDR1 is DFQATT and CDR2 is SNEGSKA (reference sequence). V lost 3 bases and J lost 5, with 19 bases in between. The CDR3 runs 15 residues.

This clone was counted ten times or more. The V call is TRBV6-5, the J call TRBJ1-1; no definite D call. The CDR3 length is 13 residues. Looked up from germline, CDR1 is MNHEY and CDR2 is SVGAGI. With 4 bases removed from V and 2 bases from J, the gap between germline ends came to 8 bases. CDR3 nucleotide sequence: TGTGCCAGCAGTTTTACAGTCAACACTGAAGCTTTCTTT. As protein: CASSFTVNTEAFF.

This chain connects TRBV7-6 to TRBJ2-2, with TRBD1 identical over 7 bases. Germline CDR1 and CDR2: SGHVS and FNYEAQ. Losses at the gene ends were 4 bases for V and 5 bases for J; bases not matched to a gene: 7. The CDR3 is made up of 15 amino acids. The DNA of the CDR3 is TGTGCCAGCAGCTCGACAGGGTCGGGGACCGGGGAGCTGTTTTTT. The encoded protein is CASSSTGSGTGELFF.

Comments on this clone: Since the CDR3 does not end with the conserved phenylalanine or tryptophan, this likely comes from a read error. The V gene is TRBV4-1, the J gene TRBJ2-7; D is undetermined. Trimming shortened V by 3 bases and J by 3 bases, and 18 bases separated the two germline ends. The CDR3 has 16 amino acids. Germline V gene data show CDR1 as MGHRA and CDR2 as YSYEKL. The CDR3 nucleotides read TGCGCCAGCAGCCAGGCTGAAGGGCAGAGAATCTACGAGCAGTACCTC. This gives the protein CASSQAEGQRIYEQYL.

This clone was found many times. V usage is TRBV12-3 or TRBV12-4 and J usage is TRBJ1-2, with TRBD1 matching 8 bases. With V trimmed by 6 bases and J by 4 bases, 10 bases remained unmatched. CDR3 length: 15 amino acids. CDR3 amino acids: CASSRTGTGGYGYTF. In DNA form, the CDR3 reads TGTGCCAGCAGCCGGACCGGGACAGGTGGCTATGGCTACACCTTC.

With regard to this clone: One junction end disagrees with the germline gene, perhaps due to a read error. The chain recombines TRBV7-8 with TRBJ2-1; either TRBD1 or TRBD2 may fit D (5 bases each). Germline loops: CDR1 SGHVS, CDR2 FQNEAQ. CDR3 length: 15 residues. DNA for the CDR3: TGTGTCAGCAGCTTAGCCGGGACCCTAGGTAATGAGCAGTTCTTC. Its translation is CVSSLAGTLGNEQFF.

The V call is TRBV6-1, the J call TRBJ1-6; no definite D call. The germline V gene has CDR1 MNHNS and CDR2 SASEGT. This CDR3 is built from 12 residues. Trimming shortened V by 10 bases and J by 6 bases, and 10 bases separated the two germline ends. The CDR3 DNA is TGTGCCACTACGGAGGCTAATTCACCCCTCCACTTT. Translated: CATTEANSPLHF.

On this clone itself: Germline is not matched at one junction end, which may reflect a read error. This chain connects TRBV11-3 to TRBJ1-6; D unresolved. This CDR3 spans 13 amino acids. CDR1 SGHNT and CDR2 YENEEA come from the germline V gene. CDR3 protein: CASSISSNSPLRF. The CDR3 region has the DNA TGTGCCAGCAGCATAAGCTCTAATTCACCCCTCCGCTTT.

This clone was detected once. The chain joins TRBV28 to TRBJ2-4, with a weak D call TRBD1 (6 bases). Per germline, CDR1 MDHEN and CDR2 SYDVKM. This CDR3 is built from 12 residues. The ends were cut back, 5 bases at V and 9 bases at J, with 11 bases in the middle. CDR3 sequence reads: CASSQQGSIQYF. The CDR3 coding sequence is TGTGCCAGCAGTCAACAGGGAAGCATTCAGTACTTC.

This clone is categorized as large. The V and J genes are TRBV2 and TRBJ2-1, with a weak D call TRBD2 (5 bases). The CDR3 covers 15 residues. Trimming left V 4 bases short and J 0 bases short, with 10 bases between. In germline, CDR1 is SNHLY, CDR2 FYNNEI. The CDR3 DNA reads TGTGCCAGCAGTGGAGGAGGAAGCTCCTACAATGAGCAGTTCTTC. Translation gives CASSGGGSSYNEQFF.

This clone was seen repeatedly, ten times or more. The chain joins TRBV6-2 or TRBV6-3 to TRBJ2-7; D may match TRBD1 or TRBD2 (6 bases each). Germline-derived CDR1 and CDR2 are MNHEY and SVGEGT. The CDR3 spans 16 residues. The V gene lost 1 base and the J gene lost 2 bases, with 15 bases spanning the gap. Here the CDR3 DNA reads TGTGCCAGCAGTTACTTAGGGGGGTCGTTACCCTACGAGCAGTACTTC. It translates to CASSYLGGSLPYEQYF.

V is TRBV19 and J is TRBJ1-1; D is unresolved. Germline loops: CDR1 LNHDA, CDR2 SQIVND (reference sequence). The length of the CDR3 is 11 residues. Trimming left V 8 bases short and J 6 bases short, with 10 bases between. The CDR3: CASGRFAEAFF. CDR3 nucleotides: TGTGCCAGTGGGCGCTTCGCTGAAGCTTTCTTT.

This sequence joins TRBV5-1 and TRBJ2-2, with 8 positions matching TRBD2. The junction had 13 bases not matched to a gene; V was cut back by 7 bases and J by 11 bases. Germline-derived CDR1 and CDR2 are SGHRS and YFSETQ. The CDR3 sequence is 14 residues long. The chain's CDR3 is CASSPTSGTVELFF. CDR3 coding DNA: TGCGCCAGCTCCCCTACTAGCGGCACCGTTGAGCTGTTTTTT.

This clone has more than one count but fewer than ten. V is TRBV18 and J is TRBJ1-1; TRBD1 might be the D (5 bases). The germline V gene has CDR1 KGHSH and CDR2 LQKENI. This CDR3 contains 13 residues. With 4 bases removed from V and 1 base from J, the gap between germline ends came to 7 bases. CDR3 in amino acids: CASSLDRNTEAFF. The DNA for the CDR3 is TGTGCCAGCTCACTCGACAGGAACACTGAAGCTTTCTTT.

This clone was seen only a few times. The rearrangement joins TRBV7-2 to TRBJ2-7, with TRBD2 identical over 7 bases. V dropped 4 bases and J dropped 6; count of bases not matched to a gene: 12. Germline V gene sequence: CDR1 SGHTA, CDR2 FQGNSA. The CDR3 is made up of 15 amino acids. The CDR3 sequence is CASSYLVAGVGEQYF. In nucleotides, the CDR3 is TGTGCCAGCAGCTACCTCGTGGCGGGAGTGGGCGAGCAGTACTTC.

Here the CDR3 DNA reads TGTGCCAGCAGCTTATTGCCCTACCACTACGAGCAGTACTTC. Translated: CASSLLPYHYEQYF. The chain joins TRBV11-3 to TRBJ2-7; D is uncertain. Germline V CDR1 and CDR2: SGHNT, YENEEA. This CDR3 has 14 amino acids. V was trimmed by 2 bases and J by 3 bases, leaving 11 bases between them.

Turning to this clone: One end of the junction is discordant with germline, which a read error may explain. The chain joins TRBV7-1 to TRBJ2-6; D is perhaps TRBD1 (5 bases). TRBV7-1 carries the ORF label, with uncertain function. The CDR3 has 20 residues. CDR3 DNA sequence: TGTGCCAGCAGCTCTTTTCCAGGCACCGACGGGTCCTCTGGGGCCAGCGTCCTGACTTTC. This sequence encodes CASSSFPGTDGSSGASVLTF.

This clone was observed a few times. A much larger clone sits a single nucleotide away, making a read error possible. This chain links TRBV27 with TRBJ2-5; no reliable D call. The CDR3 is 11 residues long. Germline-derived CDR1 and CDR2 are MNHEY and SMNVEV (reference sequence). V shed 2 bases and J shed 4 bases, with 2 bases lying between them. The CDR3 loop reads CASSLVETQYF. The CDR3 DNA reads TGTGCCAGCAGTTTAGTAGAGACCCAGTACTTC.

This clone was detected ten times or more. The V and J genes are TRBV6-1 and TRBJ1-2; D call uncertain. The V and J ends lost 5 bases and 0 bases respectively, with 13 bases between them. Germline assignment: CDR1 MNHNS and CDR2 SASEGT. This CDR3 is 15 amino acids long. CDR3 in DNA: TGTGCCAGCAGTTCGCGGACTGTAGCTAACTATGGCTACACCTTC. Protein: CASSSRTVANYGYTF.